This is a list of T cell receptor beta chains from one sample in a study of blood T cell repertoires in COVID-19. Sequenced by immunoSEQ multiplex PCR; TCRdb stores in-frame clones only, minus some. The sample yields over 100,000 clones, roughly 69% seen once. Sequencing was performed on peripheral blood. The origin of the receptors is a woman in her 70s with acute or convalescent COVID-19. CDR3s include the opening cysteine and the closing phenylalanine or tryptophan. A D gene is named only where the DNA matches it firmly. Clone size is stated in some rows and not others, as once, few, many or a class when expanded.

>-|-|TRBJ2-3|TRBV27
CASRNFRAAPSTDTQYF
TGTGCCAGCAGGAATTTCAGGGCAGCGCCTAGCACAGATACGCAGTATTTT
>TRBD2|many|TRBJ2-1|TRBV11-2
CASSPTGGAGLRYNEQFF
TGTGCCAGCAGCCCGACGGGAGGTGCGGGACTGAGATACAATGAGCAGTTCTTC
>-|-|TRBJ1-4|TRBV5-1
CASSPTSGGGEKLFF
TGCGCCAGCAGCCCTACTTCGGGGGGCGGAGAAAAACTGTTTTTT
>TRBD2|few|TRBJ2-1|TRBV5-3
CARSLNRTSGSSYNEQFF
TGTGCCAGAAGCCTCAATCGGACTAGCGGGAGCTCCTACAATGAGCAGTTCTTC
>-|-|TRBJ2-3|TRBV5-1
CASSLQVDTQYF
TGCGCCAGCAGCTTGCAGGTCGATACGCAGTATTTT
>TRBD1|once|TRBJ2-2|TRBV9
CASSVGQGIAGELFF
TGTGCCAGCAGCGTTGGACAGGGGATAGCCGGGGAGCTGTTTTTT
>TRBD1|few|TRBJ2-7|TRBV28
CATGTAYEQYF
TGTGCCACCGGGACAGCCTACGAGCAGTACTTC
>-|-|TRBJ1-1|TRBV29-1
CSVEGGGTEAFF
TGCAGCGTTGAAGGCGGGGGCACTGAAGCTTTCTTT
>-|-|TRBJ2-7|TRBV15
CATSRALVGEQYF
TGTGCCACCAGCAGAGCACTAGTGGGCGAGCAGTACTTC
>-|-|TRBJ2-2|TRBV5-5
CASSLRAGTNTGELFF
TGTGCCAGCAGCTTGCGGGCAGGGACGAACACCGGGGAGCTGTTTTTT
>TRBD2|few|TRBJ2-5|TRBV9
CASSLGLAGAQETQYF
TGTGCCAGCAGCCTCGGACTAGCGGGGGCCCAAGAGACCCAGTACTTC
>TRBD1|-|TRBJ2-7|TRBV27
CASRSTGGDYEQYF
TGTGCCAGCAGGTCGACAGGGGGCGATTACGAGCAGTACTTC
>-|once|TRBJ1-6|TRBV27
CASSIPGFNSPLHF
TGTGCCAGCAGTATTCCGGGGTTCAATTCACCCCTCCACTTT
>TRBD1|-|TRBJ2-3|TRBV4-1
CASSQPDRGRSDTQYF
TGCGCCAGCAGCCAACCAGACAGGGGGCGGTCGGATACGCAGTATTTT
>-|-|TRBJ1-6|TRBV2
CASSEALRDSPLHF
TGTGCCAGCAGTGAAGCGCTTCGGGATTCACCCCTCCACTTT
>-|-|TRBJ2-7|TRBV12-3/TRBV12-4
CASGRRGEQYF
TGTGCCAGCGGGCGCCGGGGCGAGCAGTACTTC
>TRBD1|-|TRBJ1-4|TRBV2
CASSGDRGSVEKLFF
TGTGCCAGCAGTGGGGACAGGGGGAGCGTCGAAAAACTGTTTTTT
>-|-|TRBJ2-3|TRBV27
CASSLSSLFLSAQYF
TGTGCCAGCAGTTTATCGTCCCTTTTCCTGAGTGCGCAGTATTTT
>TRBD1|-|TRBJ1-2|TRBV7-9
CASSLEGGRGYTF
TGTGCCAGCAGCTTAGAAGGGGGCCGTGGCTACACCTTC
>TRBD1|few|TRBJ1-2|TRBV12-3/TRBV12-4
CASSVGMQGDYTF
TGTGCCAGCAGTGTAGGTATGCAGGGGGACTACACCTTC
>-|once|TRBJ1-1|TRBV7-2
CASSFGHLNTEAFF
TGTGCCAGCAGCTTCGGACACTTGAACACTGAAGCTTTCTTT
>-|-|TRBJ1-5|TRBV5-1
CASSSGDTDQPQHF
TGCGCCAGCAGCTCGGGAGACACGGACCAGCCCCAGCATTTT
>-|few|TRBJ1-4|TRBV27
CASSSSRGELFF
TGTGCCAGCAGTTCATCTCGGGGAGAACTGTTTTTT
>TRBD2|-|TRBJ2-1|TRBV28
CASRGLSGLGSYNEQFF
TGTGCCAGCCGCGGGCTATCAGGACTAGGTTCCTACAATGAGCAGTTCTTC
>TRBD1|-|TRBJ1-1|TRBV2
CASSGQGLNTEAFF
TGTGCCAGCAGCGGACAGGGGTTGAACACTGAAGCTTTCTTT
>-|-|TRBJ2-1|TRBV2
CASNGRLYYNEQFF
TGTGCCAGCAATGGGAGGCTTTACTACAATGAGCAGTTCTTC
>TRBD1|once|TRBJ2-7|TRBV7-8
CASSLGSGTGGTEQYF
TGTGCCAGCAGCTTAGGGTCCGGGACAGGGGGAACCGAGCAGTACTTC
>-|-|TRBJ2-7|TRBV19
CASSRQGMRYEQYF
TGTGCCAGTAGTAGGCAGGGGATGAGATACGAGCAGTACTTC
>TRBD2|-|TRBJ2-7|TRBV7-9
CASSSGTSGREQYF
TGTGCCAGCAGCTCCGGGACTAGCGGGAGAGAGCAGTACTTC
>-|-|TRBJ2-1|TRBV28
CASSPRLGVVNEQFF
TGTGCCAGCAGTCCCCGTCTCGGGGTCGTCAATGAGCAGTTCTTC
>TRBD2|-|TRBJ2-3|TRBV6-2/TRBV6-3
CASSRVAGGLVDTQYF
TGTGCCAGCAGCCGTGTAGCGGGGGGGCTGGTAGATACGCAGTATTTT
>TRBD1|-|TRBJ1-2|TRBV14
CASSHSNRGNYGYTF
TGTGCCAGCAGCCATTCCAACAGGGGCAACTATGGCTACACCTTC
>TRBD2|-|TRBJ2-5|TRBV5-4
CASSPGRSSGVQETQYF
TGTGCCAGCAGCCCCGGACGGTCTAGCGGGGTCCAAGAGACCCAGTACTTC
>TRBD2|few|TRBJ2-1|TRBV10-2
CASRDSGGASREQFF
TGCGCCAGCAGGGATAGCGGGGGGGCCAGCAGGGAGCAGTTCTTC
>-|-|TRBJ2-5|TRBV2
CASSVRGRDYLKETQYF
TGTGCCAGCAGTGTCAGGGGGCGGGACTACTTAAAAGAGACCCAGTACTTC
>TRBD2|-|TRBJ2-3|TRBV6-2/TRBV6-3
CASSYGSGGADTQYF
TGTGCCAGCAGTTACGGGAGCGGGGGGGCAGATACGCAGTATTTT
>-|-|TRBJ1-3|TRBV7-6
CASSLNREAIYF
TGTGCCAGCAGCTTAAACCGAGAGGCCATATATTTT
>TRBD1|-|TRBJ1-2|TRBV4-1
CASSQVGNRGNFYGYTF
TGCGCCAGCAGCCAAGTAGGAAACAGGGGAAACTTCTATGGCTACACCTTC
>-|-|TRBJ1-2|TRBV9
CASSAEEGTSYTF
TGTGCCAGCAGCGCGGAGGAGGGCACAAGCTACACCTTC
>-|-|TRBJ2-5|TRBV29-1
CSVAVAEETQYF
TGCAGCGTTGCGGTCGCCGAAGAGACCCAGTACTTC
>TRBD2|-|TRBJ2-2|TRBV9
CASSVEASSGRSGELFF
TGTGCCAGCAGCGTAGAAGCGTCTAGCGGGAGGAGCGGGGAGCTGTTTTTT